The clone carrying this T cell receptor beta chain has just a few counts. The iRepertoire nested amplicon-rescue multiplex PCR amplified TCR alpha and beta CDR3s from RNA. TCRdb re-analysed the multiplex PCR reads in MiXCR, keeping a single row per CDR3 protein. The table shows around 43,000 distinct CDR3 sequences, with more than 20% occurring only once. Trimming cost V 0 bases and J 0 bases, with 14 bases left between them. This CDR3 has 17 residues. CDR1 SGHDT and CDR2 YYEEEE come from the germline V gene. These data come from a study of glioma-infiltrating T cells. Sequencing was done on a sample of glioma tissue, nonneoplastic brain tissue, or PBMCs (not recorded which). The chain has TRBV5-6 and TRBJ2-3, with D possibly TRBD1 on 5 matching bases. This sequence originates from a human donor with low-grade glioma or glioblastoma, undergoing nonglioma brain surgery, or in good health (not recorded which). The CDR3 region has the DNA TGTGCCAGCAGCTTGGGGACAACATGGGGCAGCACAGATACGCAGTATTTT. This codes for CASSLGTTWGSTDTQYF.